Listed below are T cell receptor beta chains from one sample, sequenced in a study of cytomegalovirus exposure and HLA in healthy donors. Assay: immunoSEQ multiplex PCR; the TCRdb copy retains only in-frame clones and omits some. The sample yields around 62,000 clones, 80% to 90% seen once. What was sequenced was PBMCs. Every receptor here comes from a woman aged 30 to 39 in good health and CMV-seronegative. Each CDR3 is given with its conserved first and last residue. A D gene is named only where the DNA matches it firmly. Some rows have no size entry. The others give once, few or many, or a class for an expanded clone.

size,D,J,length,V,CDR3,DNA
NA,TRBD1,TRBJ2-3,13,TRBV19,CATWDSDTDTQYF,TGTGCCACTTGGGACAGTGACACAGATACGCAGTATTTT
NA,NA,TRBJ1-6,13,TRBV7-2,CASSFRRNSPLHF,TGTGCCAGCAGCTTCAGAAGAAATTCACCCCTCCACTTT
once,TRBD2,TRBJ2-1,14,TRBV7-2,CASSLVGGDNEQFF,TGTGCCAGCAGCTTAGTCGGGGGGGACAATGAGCAGTTCTTC
NA,NA,TRBJ2-7,16,TRBV4-3,CASSQTPQGLGYEQYF,TGCGCCAGCAGCCAAACACCTCAGGGGCTAGGCTACGAGCAGTACTTC
NA,TRBD2,TRBJ2-5,14,TRBV13,CASSYSGYQETQYF,TGTGCCAGCAGCTATAGCGGGTACCAAGAGACCCAGTACTTC
NA,NA,TRBJ1-2,13,TRBV19,CASSGGSNYGYTF,TGTGCCAGTAGTGGGGGGTCTAACTATGGCTACACCTTC
NA,TRBD1,TRBJ1-2,16,TRBV19,CASSIDRDRGDYGYTF,TGTGCCAGTAGTATAGATCGCGACAGGGGGGACTATGGCTACACCTTC
once,NA,TRBJ2-5,13,TRBV2,CASSGTRGETQYF,TGTGCCAGCAGCGGGACACGAGGCGAGACCCAGTACTTC
NA,NA,TRBJ1-1,14,TRBV9,CASSVGGPNTEAFF,TGTGCCAGCAGCGTGGGGGGACCGAACACTGAAGCTTTCTTT
NA,NA,TRBJ1-5,15,TRBV19,CASSKMAGLNQPQHF,TGTGCCAGTAGTAAGATGGCAGGGCTCAATCAGCCCCAGCATTTT
NA,TRBD2,TRBJ2-1,18,TRBV5-1,CASSLDSGGVGFYNEQFF,TGCGCCAGCAGCTTGGACAGCGGGGGGGTTGGATTTTACAATGAGCAGTTCTTC
NA,NA,TRBJ1-2,14,TRBV19,CASSISGGNYGYTF,TGTGCCAGTAGTATAAGCGGAGGGAACTATGGCTACACCTTC
NA,TRBD1,TRBJ1-1,16,TRBV5-1,CASSPTLPGGDTEAFF,TGCGCCAGCAGCCCTACTCTCCCAGGGGGTGACACTGAAGCTTTCTTT
NA,TRBD1,TRBJ1-6,17,TRBV7-2,CASSLVKGARYNSPLHF,TGTGCCAGCAGCTTAGTTAAGGGGGCCCGCTATAATTCACCCCTCCACTTT
NA,NA,TRBJ1-6,18,TRBV4-3,CASSQDLGLILNNSPLHF,TGCGCCAGCAGCCAAGATCTAGGACTCATATTGAATAATTCACCCCTCCACTTT
NA,NA,TRBJ2-5,14,TRBV5-4,CASSLQGIQETQYF,TGTGCCAGCAGCCTACAGGGAATCCAAGAGACCCAGTACTTC
NA,NA,TRBJ2-7,11,TRBV7-9,CASSLVDEQYF,TGTGCCAGCAGCTTAGTAGACGAGCAGTACTTC
NA,NA,TRBJ1-2,15,TRBV6-6,CASSLTGLWAYGYTF,TGTGCCAGCAGCCTAACCGGCCTCTGGGCCTATGGCTACACCTTC
NA,TRBD1,TRBJ2-2,17,TRBV18,CASSPGSRTGDTGELFF,TGTGCCAGCTCACCAGGGTCCAGGACAGGGGACACCGGGGAGCTGTTTTTT
NA,NA,TRBJ1-2,15,TRBV13,CASSSAGPGLYGYTF,TGTGCCAGCAGCTCCGCCGGGCCGGGACTCTATGGCTACACCTTC
NA,NA,TRBJ1-6,12,TRBV10-3,CAIGTNNSPLHF,TGTGCCATCGGAACTAATAATTCACCCCTCCACTTT
few,NA,TRBJ2-7,14,TRBV19,CAPFNGPGVYEQYF,TGTGCCCCGTTTAATGGGCCCGGGGTCTACGAGCAGTACTTC
NA,TRBD2,TRBJ2-7,14,TRBV28,CASRASGGTYEQYF,TGTGCCAGCAGGGCTAGCGGGGGGACCTACGAGCAGTACTTC
few,NA,TRBJ1-5,16,TRBV19,CASSIPGQASNQPQHF,TGTGCCAGTAGTATACCTGGGCAGGCGAGCAATCAGCCCCAGCATTTT
NA,NA,TRBJ1-5,18,TRBV7-9,CASSLQQEAGYSNQPQHF,TGTGCCAGCAGCTTACAACAGGAAGCAGGGTATAGCAATCAGCCCCAGCATTTT
NA,TRBD2,TRBJ2-3,18,TRBV27,CASSFLETSGGCTDTQYF,TGTGCCAGCAGTTTTCTCGAGACTAGCGGGGGGTGCACAGATACGCAGTATTTT